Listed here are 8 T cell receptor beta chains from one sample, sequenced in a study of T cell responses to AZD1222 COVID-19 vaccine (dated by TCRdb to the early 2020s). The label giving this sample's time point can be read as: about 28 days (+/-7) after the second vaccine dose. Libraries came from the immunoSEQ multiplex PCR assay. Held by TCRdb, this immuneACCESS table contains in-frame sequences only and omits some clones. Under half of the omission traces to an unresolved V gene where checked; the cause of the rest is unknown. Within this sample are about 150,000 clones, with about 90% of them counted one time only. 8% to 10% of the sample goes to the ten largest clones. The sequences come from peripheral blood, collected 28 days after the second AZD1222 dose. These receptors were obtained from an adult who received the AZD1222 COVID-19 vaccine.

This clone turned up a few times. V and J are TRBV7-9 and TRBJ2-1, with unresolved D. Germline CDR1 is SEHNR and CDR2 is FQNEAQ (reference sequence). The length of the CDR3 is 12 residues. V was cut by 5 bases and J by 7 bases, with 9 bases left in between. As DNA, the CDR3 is TGTGCCAGCAGCCAAAGGTGGAATGAGCAGTTCTTC. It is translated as CASSQRWNEQFF. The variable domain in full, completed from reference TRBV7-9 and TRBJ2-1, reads DTGVSQNPRHKITKRGQNVTFRCDPISEHNRLYWYRQTLGQGPEFLTYFQNEAQLEKSRLLSDRFSAERPKGSFSTLEIQRTEQGDSAMYLCASSQRWNEQFFGPGTRLTVL.

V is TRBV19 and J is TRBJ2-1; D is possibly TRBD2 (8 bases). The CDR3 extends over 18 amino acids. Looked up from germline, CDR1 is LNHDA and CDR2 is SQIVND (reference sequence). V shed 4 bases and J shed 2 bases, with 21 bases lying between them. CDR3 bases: TGTGCCAGTAGTAGCTCGGGACAGTCAGCGGGAGCCTACAATGAGCAGTTCTTC. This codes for CASSSSGQSAGAYNEQFF.

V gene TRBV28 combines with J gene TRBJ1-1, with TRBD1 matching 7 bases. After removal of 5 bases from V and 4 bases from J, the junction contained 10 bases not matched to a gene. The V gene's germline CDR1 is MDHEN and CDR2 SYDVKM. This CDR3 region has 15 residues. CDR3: CASSPGTVRFTEAFF. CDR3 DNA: TGTGCCAGCAGTCCCGGGACAGTAAGGTTCACTGAAGCTTTCTTT. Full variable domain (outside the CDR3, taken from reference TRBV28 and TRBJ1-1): DVKVTQSSRYLVKRTGEKVFLECVQDMDHENMFWYRQDPGLGLRLIYFSYDVKMKEKGDIPEGYSVSREKKERFSLILESASTNQTSMYLCASSPGTVRFTEAFFGQGTRLTVV.

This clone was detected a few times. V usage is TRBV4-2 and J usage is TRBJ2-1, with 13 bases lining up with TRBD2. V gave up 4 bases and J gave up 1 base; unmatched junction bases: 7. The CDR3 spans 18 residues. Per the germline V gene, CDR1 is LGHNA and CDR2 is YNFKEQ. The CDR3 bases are TGTGCCAGCAGCCTCCGGACTAGCGGGAGTGCATCCTACAATGAGCAGTTCTTC. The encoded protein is CASSLRTSGSASYNEQFF.

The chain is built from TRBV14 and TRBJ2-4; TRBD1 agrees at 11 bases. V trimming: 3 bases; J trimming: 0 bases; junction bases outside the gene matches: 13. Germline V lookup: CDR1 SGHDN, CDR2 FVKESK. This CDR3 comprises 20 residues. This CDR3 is CASSQKAGTGGTIAKNIQYF. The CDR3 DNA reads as TGTGCCAGCAGCCAGAAGGCCGGGACAGGGGGAACAATAGCCAAAAACATTCAGTACTTC. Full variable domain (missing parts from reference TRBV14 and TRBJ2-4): EAGVTQFPSHSVIEKGQTVTLRCDPISGHDNLYWYRRVMGKEIKFLLHFVKESKQDESGMPNNRFLAERTGGTYSTLKVQPAELEDSGVYFCASSQKAGTGGTIAKNIQYFGAGTRLSVL.

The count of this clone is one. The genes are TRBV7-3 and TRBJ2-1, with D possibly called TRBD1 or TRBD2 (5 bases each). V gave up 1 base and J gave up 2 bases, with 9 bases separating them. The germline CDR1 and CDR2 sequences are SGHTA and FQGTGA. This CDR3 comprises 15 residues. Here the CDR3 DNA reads TGTGCCAGCAGCTTAAGAGGGGTCCCCTACAATGAGCAGTTCTTC. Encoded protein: CASSLRGVPYNEQFF.

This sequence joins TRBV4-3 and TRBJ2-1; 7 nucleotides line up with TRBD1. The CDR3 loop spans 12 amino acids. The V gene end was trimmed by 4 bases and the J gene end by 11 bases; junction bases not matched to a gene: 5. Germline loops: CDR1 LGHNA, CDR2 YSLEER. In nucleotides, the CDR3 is TGCGCCAGCAGCCCCGACAGGGTCCAGCAGTTCTTC. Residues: CASSPDRVQQFF.

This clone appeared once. This CDR3 is CAISDNGGEAFF. CDR3 in DNA: TGTGCCATCAGTGACAACGGCGGTGAAGCTTTCTTT. The chain uses TRBV10-3 and TRBJ1-1; D remains unclear. The V gene's germline CDR1 is ENHRY and CDR2 SYGVKD. This CDR3 is built from 12 residues. V lost 3 bases, J lost 7 bases, and 9 bases lay in between.